This T cell receptor (beta chain) was obtained from a study of regulatory T cells in long-lasting Graves disease. CDR3 regions were amplified by Arm-PCR using iRepertoire HTBI primers to build TCR beta libraries. TCRdb analysed the multiplex PCR reads with MiXCR anew, one entry per CDR3 protein. In the table there are 580,000 or so distinct CDR3 sequences, about 16% of which are singletons. This clonotype came up a few times. Time point defined: newly diagnosed GD, antithyroid drugs for less than 3 months. The TCR library was made from RNA extracted from PBMCs. This sample was also put to use in a study of T cells in Graves' hyperthyroidism and ophthalmopathy.

Here the sequenced sample was peripheral blood mononuclear cells (PBMCs), taken at new diagnosis, from a patient treated with antithyroid drugs. This clonotype was sampled from a man between 18 and 29 years old with Graves disease.

The CDR3 here is CASSLAGMETQYF. The CDR3 nucleotides read TGTGCCAGCAGTTTGGCCGGCATGGAGACCCAGTACTTC. The chain links TRBV12-3 or TRBV12-4 to TRBJ2-5; D is unresolved. This CDR3 is built from 13 residues. Trimming removed 3 bases at V and 5 bases at J, with 10 bases between.